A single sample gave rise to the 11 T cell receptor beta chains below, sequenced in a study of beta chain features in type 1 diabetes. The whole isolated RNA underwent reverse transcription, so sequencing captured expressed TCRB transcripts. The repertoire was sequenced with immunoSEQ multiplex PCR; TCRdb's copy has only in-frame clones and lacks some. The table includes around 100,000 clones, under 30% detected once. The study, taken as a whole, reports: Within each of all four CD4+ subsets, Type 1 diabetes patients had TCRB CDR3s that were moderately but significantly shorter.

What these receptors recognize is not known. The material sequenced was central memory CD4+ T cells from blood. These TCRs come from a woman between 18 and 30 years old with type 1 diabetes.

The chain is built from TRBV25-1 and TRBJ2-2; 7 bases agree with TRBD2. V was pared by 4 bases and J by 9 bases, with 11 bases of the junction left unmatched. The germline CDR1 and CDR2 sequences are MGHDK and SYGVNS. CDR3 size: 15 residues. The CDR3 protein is CASSGGGEGHRELFF. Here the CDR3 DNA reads TGTGCCAGCAGTGGGGGGGGAGAGGGTCACCGGGAGCTGTTTTTT. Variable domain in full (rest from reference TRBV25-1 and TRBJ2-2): EADIYQTPRYLVIGTGKKITLECSQTMGHDKMYWYQQDPGMELHLIHYSYGVNSTEKGDLSSESTVSRIRTEHFPLTLESARPSHTSQYLCASSGGGEGHRELFFGEGSRLTVL.

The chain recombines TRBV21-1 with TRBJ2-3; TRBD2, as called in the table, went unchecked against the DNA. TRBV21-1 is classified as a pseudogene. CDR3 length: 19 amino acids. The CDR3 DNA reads TGTGCCAGCAGCAAAGAATGTCGGCGGGGGAGGCACGGCACAGATACGCAGTATTTT. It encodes CASSKECRRGRHGTDTQYF.

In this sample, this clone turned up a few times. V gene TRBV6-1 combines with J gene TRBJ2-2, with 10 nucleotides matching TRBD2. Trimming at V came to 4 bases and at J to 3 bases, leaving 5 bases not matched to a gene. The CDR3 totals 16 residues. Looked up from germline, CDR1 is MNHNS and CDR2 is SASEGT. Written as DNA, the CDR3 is TGTGCCAGCAGTGGCAGCGGGAGGGCAGACACCGGGGAGCTGTTTTTT. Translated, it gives CASSGSGRADTGELFF.

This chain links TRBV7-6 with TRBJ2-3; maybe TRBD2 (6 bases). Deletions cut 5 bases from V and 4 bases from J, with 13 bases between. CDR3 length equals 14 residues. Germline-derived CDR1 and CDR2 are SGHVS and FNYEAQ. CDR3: CASSRQGGADTQYF. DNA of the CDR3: TGTGCCAGCAGCCGTCAGGGAGGCGCAGATACGCAGTATTTT.

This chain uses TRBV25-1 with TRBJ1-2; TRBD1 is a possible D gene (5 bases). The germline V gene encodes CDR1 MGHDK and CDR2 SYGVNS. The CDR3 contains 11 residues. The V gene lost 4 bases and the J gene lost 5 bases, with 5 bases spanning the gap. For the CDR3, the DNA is TGTGCCAGCAGTGCAGGGTATGGCTACACCTTC. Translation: CASSAGYGYTF.

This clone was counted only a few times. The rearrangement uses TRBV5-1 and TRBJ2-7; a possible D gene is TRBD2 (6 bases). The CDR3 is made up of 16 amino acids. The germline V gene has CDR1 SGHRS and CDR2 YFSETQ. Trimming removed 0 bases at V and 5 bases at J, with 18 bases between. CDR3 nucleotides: TGCGCCAGCAGCTTGGGCGGGACGCAGCAAGGGGACGAGCAGTACGTC. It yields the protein CASSLGGTQQGDEQYV.

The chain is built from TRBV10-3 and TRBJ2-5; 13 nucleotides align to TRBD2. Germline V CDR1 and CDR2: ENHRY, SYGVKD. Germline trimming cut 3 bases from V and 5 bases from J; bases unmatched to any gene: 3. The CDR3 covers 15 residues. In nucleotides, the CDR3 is TGTGCCATCAGTGACGGACTAGCGGGAGTGGAGACCCAGTACTTC. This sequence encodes CAISDGLAGVETQYF.

CDR3 loop: CSVKGWANEKLFF. The CDR3 coding sequence is TGCAGCGTCAAGGGGTGGGCTAATGAAAAACTGTTTTTT. The gene calls are TRBV29-1 and TRBJ1-4, with a possible D match to TRBD1 (5 bases). Trimming took 6 bases from V and 3 from J, leaving 11 bases between them. The CDR3 is 13 amino acids. Germline V CDR1 and CDR2: SQVTM, ANQGSEA.

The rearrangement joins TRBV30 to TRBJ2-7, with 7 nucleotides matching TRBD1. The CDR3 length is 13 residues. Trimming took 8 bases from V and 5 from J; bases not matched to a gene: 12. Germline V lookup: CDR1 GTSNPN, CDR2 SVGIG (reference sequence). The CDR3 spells CARRETGIHEQYF. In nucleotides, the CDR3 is TGTGCCCGAAGGGAGACAGGGATCCACGAGCAGTACTTC.

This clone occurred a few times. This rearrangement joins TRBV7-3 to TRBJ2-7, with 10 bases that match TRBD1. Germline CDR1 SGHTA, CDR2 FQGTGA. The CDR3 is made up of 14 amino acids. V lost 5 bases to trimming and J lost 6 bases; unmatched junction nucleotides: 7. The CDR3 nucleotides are TGTGCCAGCAGCGTAGGGACAGGGGCCGCCGAGCAGTACTTC. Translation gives CASSVGTGAAEQYF.

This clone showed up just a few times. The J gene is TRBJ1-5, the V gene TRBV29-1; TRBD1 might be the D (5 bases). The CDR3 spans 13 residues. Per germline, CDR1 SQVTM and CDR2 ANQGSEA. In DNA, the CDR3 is TGCAGTTACCGCGGGGCGAGCAATCAGCCCCAGCATTTT. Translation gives CSYRGASNQPQHF.